Below are 21 T cell receptor beta chains sequenced from a single sample in a study of cytomegalovirus exposure and HLA in healthy donors. It was with 60 Vbeta and 13 Jbeta primers that the PCR ran. The method was immunoSEQ multiplex PCR; TCRdb's version includes in-frame clones alone and lacks a portion of them. The repertoire holds approximately 140,000 clones, with about 80% as singletons. The sequenced sample was PBMCs. The receptors were sampled from a man aged 35 to 55 in good health and CMV-seropositive.

V and J are TRBV5-1 and TRBJ1-1, with 7 nucleotides matching TRBD1. CDR1 SGHRS and CDR2 YFSETQ come from the germline V gene. CDR3 length: 12 residues. Unmatched junction bases numbered 1, after V lost 0 bases and J lost 8 bases. The CDR3 here is CASSLVGQEAFF. CDR3 bases: TGCGCCAGCAGCTTGGTGGGACAGGAAGCTTTCTTT.

This sequence joins TRBV15 and TRBJ2-2, with 7 nucleotides matching TRBD1. V was pared by 3 bases and J by 4 bases, with 5 bases of the junction left unmatched. The CDR3 totals 15 residues. Germline V gives CDR1 LNHNV, CDR2 YYDKDF (reference sequence). CDR3: CATSRDRPATGELFF. The CDR3 coding sequence is TGTGCCACCAGCAGGGACAGGCCGGCCACCGGGGAGCTGTTTTTT.

The chain combines TRBV5-4 with TRBJ1-3, with a possible D match to TRBD1 (5 bases). Germline V gene lookup returns CDR1 SGHNT and CDR2 YYREEE (reference sequence). The ends were cut back, 5 bases at V and 1 base at J, with 7 bases in the middle. The CDR3 covers 13 residues. In DNA, the CDR3 is TGTGCCAGCAGAGACAGTTCTGGAAACACCATATATTTT. Translating it yields CASRDSSGNTIYF.

Worth noting for this clone: One junction end disagrees with the germline gene, perhaps due to a read error. The chain recombines TRBV7-7 with TRBJ2-2; 7 bases map to TRBD2. This CDR3 comprises 16 residues. Germline assignment: CDR1 SSHAT and CDR2 FNYEAQ (reference sequence). The CDR3 DNA reads as TGTGCTAGCAGCCGTACGAGCGGGACTAACACCGGGGAGCTGTTTTTT. It yields the protein CASSRTSGTNTGELFF.

This clone was seen a handful of times. Written as DNA, the CDR3 is TGTGCCAGCAGCCTCAATCCCCCCCAGGGGGCAAGCTATGGCTACACCTTC. The encoded protein is CASSLNPPQGASYGYTF. The V and J genes are TRBV21-1 and TRBJ1-2; TRBD1, the D gene given by the table, was not confirmed from the DNA. TRBV21-1 is flagged as a pseudogene. This CDR3 comprises 17 residues.

This rearrangement joins TRBV7-6 to TRBJ2-7; D is possibly TRBD2 (5 bases). Trimming took off 1 base at V and 4 bases at J, with 14 bases between the two ends. Germline V lookup: CDR1 SGHVS, CDR2 FNYEAQ. The CDR3 extends over 15 amino acids. The CDR3, as DNA: TGTGCCAGCAGCTTAGGTCGGGGTTCAGCTTACGAGCAGTACTTC. Its translation: CASSLGRGSAYEQYF.

The chain carries TRBV30 and TRBJ2-3; the D is unclear. CDR3 size: 14 residues. V lost 1 base, J lost 4 bases, and 12 bases lay in between. The germline V gene has CDR1 GTSNPN and CDR2 SVGIG (reference sequence). The chain's CDR3 is CAWSATLLADTQYF. The CDR3 DNA follows: TGTGCCTGGAGTGCGACCCTTCTAGCAGATACGCAGTATTTT. Based on the CDR3 plus reference TRBV30 and TRBJ2-3, the full variable domain is SQTIHQWPATLVQPVGSPLSLECTVEGTSNPNLYWYRQAAGRGLQLLFYSVGIGQISSEVPQNLSASRPQDRQFILSSKKLLLSDSGFYLCAWSATLLADTQYFGPGTRLTVL.

The chain employs TRBV21-1 and TRBJ2-7; the table's TRBD2 call for D was not verified on the DNA. TRBV21-1 is designated a pseudogene. This CDR3 comprises 16 residues. Written as DNA, the CDR3 is TGTGCCAGCAGCAAAAGTACTCGGGACTTAACCTACGAGCAGTACTTC. Amino acid sequence: CASSKSTRDLTYEQYF.

Only one count was recorded for this clone. Other DNA sequences within the sample encode an identical CDR3. V and J are TRBV5-4 and TRBJ2-3; 7 bases fit TRBD2. Per the germline V gene, CDR1 is SGHNT and CDR2 is YYREEE (reference sequence). This CDR3 is 14 amino acids long. J lost 3 bases, V lost 2 bases, and 3 bases had no gene match. This CDR3 is CASSLGGGTDTQYF. CDR3 bases: TGTGCCAGCAGCTTAGGCGGGGGTACAGATACGCAGTATTTT.

V usage is TRBV6-5 and J usage is TRBJ2-1; TRBD2 might be the D (6 bases). This CDR3 has 13 residues. The V and J ends lost 6 bases and 9 bases respectively, with 15 bases between them. Germline values: CDR1 MNHEY, CDR2 SVGAGI. The CDR3 nucleotides are TGTGCCAGCAGCCCGGGGGTGGGAGTTGAGCAGTTCTTC. Amino acids: CASSPGVGVEQFF.

This rearrangement joins TRBV5-6 to TRBJ2-5; 10 bases align to TRBD1. The V gene's germline CDR1 is SGHDT and CDR2 YYEEEE. V trimming: 3 bases; J trimming: 5 bases; junction bases outside the gene matches: 7. The CDR3 sequence is 15 residues long. CDR3 nucleotides: TGTGCCAGCAGCTACCGGGACAGGGGTTGGGAGACCCAGTACTTC. Encoded protein: CASSYRDRGWETQYF.

There are a few counts of this clone. CDR3 nucleotide sequence: TGCGGTGAAGAGGGGGCGCAAAACTATGGCTACACCTTC. Residues: CGEEGAQNYGYTF. The gene calls are TRBV10-2 and TRBJ1-2, with 7 bases that match TRBD1. Germline CDR1 reads WSHSY; CDR2 reads SAAADI. CDR3 length: 13 residues.

This chain links TRBV6-1 with TRBJ1-1; perhaps TRBD1 as D (5 bases). The CDR3 runs 15 residues. V dropped 9 bases and J dropped 3 bases, with 20 bases sitting between them. Germline V gives CDR1 MNHNS, CDR2 SASEGT. The CDR3, as DNA: TGTGCCAGTCGCCGGGGGAAAAACGCTGACACTGAAGCTTTCTTT. It yields the protein CASRRGKNADTEAFF.

This rearrangement joins TRBV6-5 to TRBJ1-1; D gene ambiguous. V gave up 0 bases and J gave up 2 bases, with 13 bases separating them. CDR3 size: 16 residues. Per the germline V gene, CDR1 is MNHEY and CDR2 is SVGAGI. In DNA form, the CDR3 reads TGTGCCAGCAGTTACTCGCGAAGAAGAGAAAACACTGAAGCTTTCTTT. It yields the protein CASSYSRRRENTEAFF.

The genes are TRBV14 and TRBJ1-2, with 8 bases fitting TRBD1. With V trimmed by 3 bases and J by 3 bases, 9 bases remained unmatched. The V gene's germline CDR1 is SGHDN and CDR2 FVKESK. The length of the CDR3 is 16 residues. The CDR3 bases are TGTGCCAGCAGCCACCTCATCGGACAGGGACACTATGGCTACACCTTC. Translated, it gives CASSHLIGQGHYGYTF. The full variable domain, its missing parts supplied by reference TRBV14 and TRBJ1-2, is EAGVTQFPSHSVIEKGQTVTLRCDPISGHDNLYWYRRVMGKEIKFLLHFVKESKQDESGMPNNRFLAERTGGTYSTLKVQPAELEDSGVYFCASSHLIGQGHYGYTFGSGTRLTVV.

The CDR3 DNA follows: TGTGCCAGCAGCGTTAGTTTTGTGGCAGGGGGCGACTACGAGCAGTACTTC. It encodes CASSVSFVAGGDYEQYF. This chain joins TRBV7-8 and TRBJ2-7; 8 bases are shared with TRBD1. The germline gives CDR1 SGHVS, CDR2 FQNEAQ. CDR3 length: 17 residues. J gave up 3 bases and V 5 bases, and 15 bases lay outside the gene matches.

This clone was picked up a small number of times. The chain is built from TRBV5-1 and TRBJ2-1; no clear D. Trimming cost V 0 bases and J 3 bases, with 7 bases left between them. CDR3 length: 14 amino acids. Germline V gives CDR1 SGHRS, CDR2 YFSETQ. In nucleotides, the CDR3 is TGCGCCAGCAGCTTGGAAGCGAGCTACAATGAGCAGTTCTTC. Residues: CASSLEASYNEQFF.

This clone was counted between two and nine times. The V call is TRBV10-3, the J call TRBJ2-7; D is perhaps TRBD2 (7 bases). The V gene's germline CDR1 is ENHRY and CDR2 SYGVKD. The CDR3 runs to 16 residues. Trimming took off 4 bases at V and 3 bases at J, with 19 bases between the two ends. Written as DNA, the CDR3 is TGTGCCATCAGTGGGGGAGGGGGAAAGGGGCTCTACGAGCAGTACTTC. Protein: CAISGGGGKGLYEQYF.

V gene TRBV30 combines with J gene TRBJ2-1, with a possible D match to TRBD1 (6 bases). Germline lookup yields CDR1 GTSNPN and CDR2 SVGIG (reference sequence). The CDR3 is 12 amino acids. The V end lost 0 bases, the J end lost 9 bases, and 9 bases lay between the germline ends. Here the CDR3 reads CAWSVVGGEQFF. In nucleotides, the CDR3 is TGTGCCTGGAGTGTAGTAGGGGGTGAGCAGTTCTTC.

The chain uses TRBV19 and TRBJ1-1, with D unresolved. Looked up from germline, CDR1 is LNHDA and CDR2 is SQIVND (reference sequence). The CDR3 is made up of 14 amino acids. The ends were cut back, 5 bases at V and 0 bases at J, with 10 bases in the middle. The CDR3 region is CASSQEHLNTEAFF. In DNA, the CDR3 is TGTGCCAGTAGTCAAGAGCATCTGAACACTGAAGCTTTCTTT.

The rearrangement joins TRBV7-6 to TRBJ1-6; D unresolved. This CDR3 has 13 amino acids. Germline V CDR1 and CDR2: SGHVS, FNYEAQ. V lost 1 base, J lost 11 bases, and 9 bases lay in between. CDR3 sequence (DNA): TGTGCCAGCAGCTTAGGCCCAGTGGCACCCCTCCACTTT. It encodes CASSLGPVAPLHF. Complete variable domain (other parts from reference TRBV7-6 and TRBJ1-6): GAGVSQSPRYKVTKRGQDVALRCDPISGHVSLYWYRQALGQGPEFLTYFNYEAQQDKSGLPNDRFSAERPEGSISTLTIQRTEQRDSAMYRCASSLGPVAPLHFGNGTRLTVT.